Described below is a single TCR beta chain sequence and its context. This record belongs to a study of patients and donors after allogeneic stem cell transplantation. Per germline, CDR1 SGHRS and CDR2 YFSETQ. J lost 3 bases, V lost 7 bases, and 6 bases had no gene match. The CDR3 sequence is 14 residues long. Via MiXCR, TCRdb re-called the RT-PCR reads, giving one row per CDR3 protein. The sample contains about 110,000 distinct CDR3 sequences, around 36% of which appear only once. Sequencing was done on a sample of blood, either unsorted or a sorted T cell fraction (not recorded which). This receptor was taken from a human donor who was either an allogeneic HSCT recipient or a stem cell or donor lymphocyte infusion donor (not recorded which). It is not recorded whose cells these are; they may come from a transplant donor. This rearrangement joins TRBV5-1 to TRBJ1-4; 7 nucleotides line up with TRBD1. The CDR3 sequence is CASAIGTANEKLFF. In nucleotides, the CDR3 is TGCGCCAGCGCCATCGGGACAGCTAATGAAAAACTGTTTTTT. Full variable domain (outside the CDR3, taken from reference TRBV5-1 and TRBJ1-4): KAGVTQTPRYLIKTRGQQVTLSCSPISGHRSVSWYQQTPGQGLQFLFEYFSETQRNKGNFPGRFSGRQFSNSRSEMNVSTLELGDSALYLCASAIGTANEKLFFGSGTQLSVL.